A single TCR beta chain is shown here with its context. This specimen belongs to a study of OX40 agonist ivuxolimab in advanced cancers. The wider study: Eligibility admitted prior anti-PD-1, anti-PD-L1 or anti-CTLA-4 therapy; about 40% had some.

The CDR3 is made up of 11 amino acids. Looked up from germline, CDR1 is GTSNPN and CDR2 is SVGIG (reference sequence). Trimming removed 3 bases at V and 9 bases at J, with 8 bases between. Repertoires were generated with immunoSEQ multiplex PCR, while TCRdb's copy carries only in-frame clones and drops some. This sample has under 85,000 clones; 86% occur once, and the top ten carry over 1.5%. This chain uses TRBV30 with TRBJ2-2; D ambiguous. The source material was CD4+ or CD8+ T cells sorted from blood, sampled in a trial of the OX40 agonist ivuxolimab. The receptor was isolated from an adult with an advanced solid tumor such as melanoma, head and neck, liver or kidney cancer. CDR3 sequence: CAWRRQWELFF. CDR3 nucleotide sequence: TGTGCCTGGAGGAGGCAGTGGGAGCTGTTTTTT.